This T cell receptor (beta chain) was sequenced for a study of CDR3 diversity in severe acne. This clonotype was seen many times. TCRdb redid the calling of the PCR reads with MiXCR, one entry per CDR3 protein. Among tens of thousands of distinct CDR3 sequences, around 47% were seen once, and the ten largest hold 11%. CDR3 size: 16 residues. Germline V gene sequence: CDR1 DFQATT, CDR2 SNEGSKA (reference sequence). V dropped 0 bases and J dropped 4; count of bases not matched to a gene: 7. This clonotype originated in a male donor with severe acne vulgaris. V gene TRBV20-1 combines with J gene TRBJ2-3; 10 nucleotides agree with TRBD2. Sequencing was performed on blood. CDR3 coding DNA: TGCAGTGCTAGAGAGGTCACTAGCGGGGACTCAGATACGCAGTATTTT. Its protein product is CSAREVTSGDSDTQYF.